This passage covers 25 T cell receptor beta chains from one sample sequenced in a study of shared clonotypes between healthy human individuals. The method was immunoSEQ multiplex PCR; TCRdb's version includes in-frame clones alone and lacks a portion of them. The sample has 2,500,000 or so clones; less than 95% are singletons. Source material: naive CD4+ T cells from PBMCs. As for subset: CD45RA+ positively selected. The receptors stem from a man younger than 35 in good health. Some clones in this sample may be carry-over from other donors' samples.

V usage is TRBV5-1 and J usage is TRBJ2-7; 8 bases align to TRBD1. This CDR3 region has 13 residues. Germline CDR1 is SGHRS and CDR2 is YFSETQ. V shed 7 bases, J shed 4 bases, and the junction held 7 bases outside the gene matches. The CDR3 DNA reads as TGCGCCAGCGGCACCGGGACAGGTTACGAGCAGTACTTC. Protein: CASGTGTGYEQYF. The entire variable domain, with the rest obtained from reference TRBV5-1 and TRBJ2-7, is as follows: KAGVTQTPRYLIKTRGQQVTLSCSPISGHRSVSWYQQTPGQGLQFLFEYFSETQRNKGNFPGRFSGRQFSNSRSEMNVSTLELGDSALYLCASGTGTGYEQYFGPGTRLTVT.

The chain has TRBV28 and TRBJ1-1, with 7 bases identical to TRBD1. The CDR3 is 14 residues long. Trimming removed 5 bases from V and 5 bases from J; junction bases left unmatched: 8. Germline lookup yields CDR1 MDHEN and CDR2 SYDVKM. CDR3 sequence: CASSARQGVTEAFF. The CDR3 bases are TGTGCCAGCAGTGCCCGACAGGGAGTGACTGAAGCTTTCTTT.

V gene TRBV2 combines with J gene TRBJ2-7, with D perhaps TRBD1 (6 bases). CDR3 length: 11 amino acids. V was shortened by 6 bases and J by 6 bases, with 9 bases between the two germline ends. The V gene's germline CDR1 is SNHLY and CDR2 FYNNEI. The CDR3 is CASSQGSEQYF. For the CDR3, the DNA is TGTGCCAGCAGCCAGGGGAGCGAGCAGTACTTC.

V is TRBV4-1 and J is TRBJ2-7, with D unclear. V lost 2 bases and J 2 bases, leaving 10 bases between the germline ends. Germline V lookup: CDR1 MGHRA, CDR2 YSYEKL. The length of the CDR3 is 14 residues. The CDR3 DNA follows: TGCGCCAGCAGCCAATACTCGGGCCCCTACGAGCAGTACTTC. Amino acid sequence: CASSQYSGPYEQYF.

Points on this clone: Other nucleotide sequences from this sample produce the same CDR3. CDR3 loop: CASSPGRRSNTEAFF. The DNA for the CDR3 is TGTGCCAGCAGCCCTGGACGCCGGTCGAACACTGAAGCTTTCTTT. This chain uses TRBV5-4 with TRBJ1-1; D is undetermined. Per the germline V gene, CDR1 is SGHNT and CDR2 is YYREEE (reference sequence). CDR3 length: 15 amino acids. V was pared by 4 bases and J by 1 base, with 14 bases between.

CDR3 sequence (DNA): TGTGCCAGTAGCAGGGGGCCGGAACCGGGTAATGAGCAGTTCTTC. As protein: CASSRGPEPGNEQFF. V and J are TRBV19 and TRBJ2-1, with TRBD1 matching 8 bases. Germline CDR1 reads LNHDA; CDR2 reads SQIVND (reference sequence). V lost 6 bases and J lost 7; bases outside the gene matches: 11. The CDR3 consists of 15 residues.

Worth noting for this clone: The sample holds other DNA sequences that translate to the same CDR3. This chain's CDR3 is CASSQGQLYEQYF. In DNA form, the CDR3 reads TGTGCCAGCAGCCAGGGACAGCTCTACGAGCAGTACTTC. V usage is TRBV14 and J usage is TRBJ2-7; 7 nucleotides align to TRBD1. Germline lookup yields CDR1 SGHDN and CDR2 FVKESK. There are 13 residues in the CDR3. Losses at the gene ends were 3 bases for V and 3 bases for J; bases not matched to a gene: 2.

The chain's CDR3 is CASSYPTSGSSEQFF. The CDR3 region has the DNA TGTGCCAGCAGTTATCCGACTAGCGGGAGTTCTGAGCAGTTCTTC. The V and J genes are TRBV6-6 and TRBJ2-1; 12 nucleotides agree with TRBD2. V shed 3 bases, J shed 9 bases, and the junction held 6 bases outside the gene matches. This CDR3 spans 15 amino acids. Germline V gene sequence: CDR1 MNHNY, CDR2 SVGAGI (reference sequence).

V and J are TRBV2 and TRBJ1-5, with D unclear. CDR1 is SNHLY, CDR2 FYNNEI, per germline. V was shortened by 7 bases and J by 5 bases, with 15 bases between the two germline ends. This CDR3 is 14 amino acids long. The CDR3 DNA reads TGTGCCAGCACCGGACCGACTTCCGATCAGCCCCAGCATTTT. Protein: CASTGPTSDQPQHF.

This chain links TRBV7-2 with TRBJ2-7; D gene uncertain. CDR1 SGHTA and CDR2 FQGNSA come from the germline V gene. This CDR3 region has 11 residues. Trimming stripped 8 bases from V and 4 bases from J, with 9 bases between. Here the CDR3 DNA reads TGTGCCAGCCGCCAGGTTTACGAGCAGTACTTC. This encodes CASRQVYEQYF. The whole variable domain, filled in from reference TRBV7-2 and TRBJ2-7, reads GAGVSQSPSNKVTEKGKDVELRCDPISGHTALYWYRQSLGQGLEFLIYFQGNSAPDKSGLPSDRFSAERTGGSVSTLTIQRTQQEDSAVYLCASRQVYEQYFGPGTRLTVT.

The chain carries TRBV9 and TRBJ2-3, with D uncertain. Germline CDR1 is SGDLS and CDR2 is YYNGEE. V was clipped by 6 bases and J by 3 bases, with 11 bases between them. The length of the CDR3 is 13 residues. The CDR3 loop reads CASTKTATDTQYF. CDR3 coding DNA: TGTGCCAGCACCAAAACGGCGACAGATACGCAGTATTTT.

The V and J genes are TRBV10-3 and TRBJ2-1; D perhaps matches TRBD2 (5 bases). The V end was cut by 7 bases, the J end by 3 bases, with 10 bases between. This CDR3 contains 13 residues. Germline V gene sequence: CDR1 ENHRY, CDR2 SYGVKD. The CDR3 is CAIMSGDYNEQFF. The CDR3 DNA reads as TGTGCCATCATGAGCGGAGACTACAATGAGCAGTTCTTC.

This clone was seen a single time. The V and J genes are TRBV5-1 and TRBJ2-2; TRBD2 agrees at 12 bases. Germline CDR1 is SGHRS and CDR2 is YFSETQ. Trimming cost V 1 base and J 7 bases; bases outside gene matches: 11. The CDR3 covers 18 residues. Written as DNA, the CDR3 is TGCGCCAGCAGCTTGATCCTAGCGGGAGGGCTTGGCGGCGGGGAGCTGTTTTTT. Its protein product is CASSLILAGGLGGGELFF.

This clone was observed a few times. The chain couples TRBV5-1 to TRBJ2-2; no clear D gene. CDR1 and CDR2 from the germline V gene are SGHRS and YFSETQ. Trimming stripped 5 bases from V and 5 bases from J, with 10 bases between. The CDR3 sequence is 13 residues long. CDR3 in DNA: TGCGCCAGCAGAAAGGGTTTTACCGGGGAGCTGTTTTTT. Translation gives CASRKGFTGELFF.

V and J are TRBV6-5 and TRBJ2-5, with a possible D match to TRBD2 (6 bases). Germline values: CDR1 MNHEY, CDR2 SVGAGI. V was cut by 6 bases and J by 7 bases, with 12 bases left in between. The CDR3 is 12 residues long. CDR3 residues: CASSPRGLTQYF. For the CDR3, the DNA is TGTGCCAGCAGCCCCCGGGGGTTGACCCAGTACTTC.

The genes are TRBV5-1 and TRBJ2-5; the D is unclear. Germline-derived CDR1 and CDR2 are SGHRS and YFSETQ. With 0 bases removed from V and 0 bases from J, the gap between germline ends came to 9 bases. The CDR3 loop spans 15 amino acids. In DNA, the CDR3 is TGCGCCAGCAGCTTGGAAACTTATTACCAAGAGACCCAGTACTTC. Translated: CASSLETYYQETQYF.

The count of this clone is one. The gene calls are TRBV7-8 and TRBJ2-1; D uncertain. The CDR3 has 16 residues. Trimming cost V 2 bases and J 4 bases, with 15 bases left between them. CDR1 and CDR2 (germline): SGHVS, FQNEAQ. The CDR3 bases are TGTGCCAGCAGCTTACCGACCGGTACTCGTTACAATGAGCAGTTCTTC. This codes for CASSLPTGTRYNEQFF.

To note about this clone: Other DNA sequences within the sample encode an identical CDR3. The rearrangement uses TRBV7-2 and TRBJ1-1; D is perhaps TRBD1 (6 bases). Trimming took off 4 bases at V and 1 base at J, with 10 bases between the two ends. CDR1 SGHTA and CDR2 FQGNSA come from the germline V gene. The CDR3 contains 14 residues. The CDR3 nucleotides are TGTGCCAGCAGCTCGGACAGATGGAACACTGAAGCTTTCTTT. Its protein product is CASSSDRWNTEAFF.

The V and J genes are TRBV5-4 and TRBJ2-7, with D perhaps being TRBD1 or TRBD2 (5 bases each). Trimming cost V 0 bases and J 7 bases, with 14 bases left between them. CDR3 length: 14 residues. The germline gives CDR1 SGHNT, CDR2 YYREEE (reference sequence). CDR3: CASSLGGRRREQYF. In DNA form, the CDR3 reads TGTGCCAGCAGCTTGGGGGGGAGACGAAGGGAGCAGTACTTC.

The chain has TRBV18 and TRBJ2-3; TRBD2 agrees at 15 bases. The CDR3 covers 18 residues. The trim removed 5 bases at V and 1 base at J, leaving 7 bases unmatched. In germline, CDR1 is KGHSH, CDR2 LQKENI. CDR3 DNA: TGTGCCAGCTCAAGGACTAGCGGGAGGGTCGGAGGCACAGATACGCAGTATTTT. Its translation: CASSRTSGRVGGTDTQYF.

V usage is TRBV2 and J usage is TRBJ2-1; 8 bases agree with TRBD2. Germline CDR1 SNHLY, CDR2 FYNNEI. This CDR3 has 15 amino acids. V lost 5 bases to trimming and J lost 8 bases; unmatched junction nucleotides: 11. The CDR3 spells CASSYGLARGDEQFF. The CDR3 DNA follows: TGTGCCAGCAGTTATGGACTAGCCCGAGGGGATGAGCAGTTCTTC. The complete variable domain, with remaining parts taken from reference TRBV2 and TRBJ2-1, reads EPEVTQTPSHQVTQMGQEVILRCVPISNHLYFYWYRQILGQKVEFLVSFYNNEISEKSEIFDDQFSVERPDGSNFTLKIRSTKLEDSAMYFCASSYGLARGDEQFFGPGTRLTVL.

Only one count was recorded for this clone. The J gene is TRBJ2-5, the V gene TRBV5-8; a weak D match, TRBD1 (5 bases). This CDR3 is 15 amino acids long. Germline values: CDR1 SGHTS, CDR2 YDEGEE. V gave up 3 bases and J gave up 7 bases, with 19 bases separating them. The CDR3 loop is CASSSQVALSGTQYF. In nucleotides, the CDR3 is TGTGCCAGCAGCTCACAGGTGGCATTATCAGGGACCCAGTACTTC.

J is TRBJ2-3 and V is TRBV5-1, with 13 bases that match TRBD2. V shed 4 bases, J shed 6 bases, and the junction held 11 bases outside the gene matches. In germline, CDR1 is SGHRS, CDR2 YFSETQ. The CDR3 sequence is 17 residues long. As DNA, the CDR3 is TGCGCCAGCAGCCGTGGGACTAGCGGGATTGTAGTCGATACGCAGTATTTT. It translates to CASSRGTSGIVVDTQYF.

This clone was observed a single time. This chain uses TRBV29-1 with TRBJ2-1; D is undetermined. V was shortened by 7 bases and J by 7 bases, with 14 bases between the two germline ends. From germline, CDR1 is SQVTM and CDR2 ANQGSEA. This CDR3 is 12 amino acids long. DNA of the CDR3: TGCAGCGCTGCCCCCGAGACTAATGAGCAGTTCTTC. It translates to CSAAPETNEQFF.

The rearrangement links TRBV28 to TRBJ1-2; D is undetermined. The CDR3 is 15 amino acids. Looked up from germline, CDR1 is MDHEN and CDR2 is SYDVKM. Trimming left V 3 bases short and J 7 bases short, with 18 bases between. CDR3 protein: CASSLFSAVPGGYTF. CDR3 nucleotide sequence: TGTGCCAGCAGTTTGTTTTCGGCAGTTCCTGGTGGCTACACCTTC.